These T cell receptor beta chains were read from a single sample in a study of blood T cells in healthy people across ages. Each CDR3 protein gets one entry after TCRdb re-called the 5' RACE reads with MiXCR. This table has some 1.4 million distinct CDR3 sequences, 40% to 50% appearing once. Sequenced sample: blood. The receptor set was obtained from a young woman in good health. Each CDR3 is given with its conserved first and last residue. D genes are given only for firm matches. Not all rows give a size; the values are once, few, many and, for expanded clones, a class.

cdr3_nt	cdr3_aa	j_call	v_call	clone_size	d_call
TGTGCCAGCAGTATCCAGACTAGCGGGACCCAAGAGACCCAGTACTTC	CASSIQTSGTQETQYF	TRBJ2-5	TRBV12-3/TRBV12-4	few	TRBD2
TGTGCCAGCAGCTTACCCACAAACACTGAAGCTTTCTTT	CASSLPTNTEAFF	TRBJ1-1	TRBV7-9	NA	NA
TGTGCCAGCAGCGAACTGCCGGGACCACCGGTGGTCCACGAGCAGTACTTC	CASSELPGPPVVHEQYF	TRBJ2-7	TRBV7-2	few	NA
TGTGCCAGCACCAGGGCCATCACAGATACGCAGTATTTT	CASTRAITDTQYF	TRBJ2-3	TRBV2	NA	NA
TGTGCCATCAGTGCCGGGGGCGAGCAGTTCTTC	CAISAGGEQFF	TRBJ2-1	TRBV10-3	NA	NA
TGTGCCAGCAGTGAAGCGGTCGTGGATACGCAGTATTTT	CASSEAVVDTQYF	TRBJ2-3	TRBV6-1	NA	NA
TGTGCCAGCAGCCTCCGGACTAGTCGAAGCTACAATGAGCAGTTCTTC	CASSLRTSRSYNEQFF	TRBJ2-1	TRBV7-9	few	TRBD2
TGTGCCAGCAGCTTAAATGCAGGCGCGGAGACCCAGTACTTC	CASSLNAGAETQYF	TRBJ2-5	TRBV7-9	NA	NA
TGTGCCAGCAGGGGACGGACCAATCAGCCCCAGCATTTT	CASRGRTNQPQHF	TRBJ1-5	TRBV12-3/TRBV12-4	few	NA
TGTGCCAGCAGCTCCCCCGGGACAGGGCGAAATGAGCAGTTCTTC	CASSSPGTGRNEQFF	TRBJ2-1	TRBV13	NA	TRBD1
TGTGCCAGCAGTTACTCTGGGCAGGCACCCTACGAGCAGTACTTC	CASSYSGQAPYEQYF	TRBJ2-7	TRBV6-6	NA	NA
TGTGCCAGCGGTCGGGTGGGAAACTATGGCTACACCTTC	CASGRVGNYGYTF	TRBJ1-2	TRBV2	NA	NA
TGTGCCTGGACCCGGCCTAACTATGGCTACACCTTC	CAWTRPNYGYTF	TRBJ1-2	TRBV30	NA	NA
TGCGCCAGCAGCCCCACGAGCGGAGTCGACAATGAGCAGTTCTTC	CASSPTSGVDNEQFF	TRBJ2-1	TRBV5-1	NA	NA
TGTGCCAGCAGTTTAGTGTCTGTAGGGTACTATGGCTACACCTTC	CASSLVSVGYYGYTF	TRBJ1-2	TRBV12-3/TRBV12-4	NA	NA
TGTGCCACCAGTGATGTAAGCGGGGCATCCTACGAGCAGTACTTC	CATSDVSGASYEQYF	TRBJ2-7	TRBV24-1	NA	TRBD2
TGCAGCGTCCCGGACAGGGGGTCCCACGAGCAGTTCTTC	CSVPDRGSHEQFF	TRBJ2-1	TRBV29-1	NA	TRBD1
TGTGCCGGAAGCGGGGGAGGAGATGAGCAGTTCTTC	CAGSGGGDEQFF	TRBJ2-1	TRBV6-1	NA	TRBD2
TGCGCCAGCAGCCCCGGGACGGCACACAATGAGCAGTTCTTC	CASSPGTAHNEQFF	TRBJ2-1	TRBV5-1	few	NA
TGCGCCAGCAGTGAGGGTCGGACCCCCCTCCACTTT	CASSEGRTPLHF	TRBJ1-6	TRBV10-1	NA	NA
TGTGCCAGCAGTTTAGGGACCGGGAGGGCCGGGCTAATCTCCAAAAACATTCAGTACTTC	CASSLGTGRAGLISKNIQYF	TRBJ2-4	TRBV12-3/TRBV12-4	NA	TRBD2
TGTGCCAGCGCCCCGGAACTCCAAGAGACCCAGTACTTC	CASAPELQETQYF	TRBJ2-5	TRBV10-3	NA	NA